These 5 T cell receptor beta chains share one sample of origin, sequenced in a study of blood T cell repertoires in COVID-19. TCRdb's table, derived via immunoSEQ multiplex PCR, lists solely in-frame clones and lacks some. The table has approximately 400,000 clones, around 89% seen once. Input material: PBMCs or T cells enriched from blood (not recorded which). The receptor source for this set is a woman between 18 and 30 years old who had recovered from COVID-19.

The chain uses TRBV2 and TRBJ2-7; a possible D gene is TRBD1 (5 bases). The length of the CDR3 is 14 residues. The V end was cut by 6 bases, the J end by 8 bases, with 20 bases between. CDR1 is SNHLY, CDR2 FYNNEI, per germline. The CDR3 here is CASRKAEGATKQYF. CDR3 coding DNA: TGTGCCAGCAGGAAGGCGGAAGGGGCTACGAAGCAGTACTTC.

The J gene is TRBJ1-2, the V gene TRBV6-6; D gene unclear. The CDR3 is 13 residues long. Germline-derived CDR1 and CDR2 are MNHNY and SVGAGI (reference sequence). V lost 7 bases and J 8 bases, leaving 17 bases between the germline ends. CDR3: CASKPLKGGGYTF. Written as DNA, the CDR3 is TGTGCCAGCAAACCCCTGAAGGGCGGGGGCTACACCTTC.

The V gene is TRBV5-6, the J gene TRBJ1-5; 7 positions agree with TRBD1. Germline V gives CDR1 SGHDT, CDR2 YYEEEE. The CDR3 covers 16 residues. Trimming at V came to 1 base and at J to 1 base, leaving 5 bases not matched to a gene. In DNA, the CDR3 is TGTGCCAGCAGCTTGTTAACAGGGGCGAGCAATCAGCCCCAGCATTTT. Translated, it gives CASSLLTGASNQPQHF.

The chain is built from TRBV10-3 and TRBJ2-5, with no clear D. Germline assignment: CDR1 ENHRY and CDR2 SYGVKD. V was trimmed by 0 bases and J by 5 bases, leaving 4 bases between them. CDR3 length: 12 amino acids. CDR3 amino acids: CAISESRETQYF. The CDR3 DNA is TGTGCCATCAGTGAGTCGAGGGAGACCCAGTACTTC.

This clone was picked up a small number of times. The J gene is TRBJ2-7, the V gene TRBV6-2 or TRBV6-3, with a possible D match to TRBD1 (6 bases). Trimming cost V 6 bases and J 6 bases, with 15 bases left between them. Germline loops: CDR1 MNHEY, CDR2 SVGEGT. There are 13 residues in the CDR3. The CDR3, as DNA: TGTGCCAGCAGCCCAGGACAGCTTGGCGAGCAGTACTTC. Translated, it gives CASSPGQLGEQYF.